The following is a T cell receptor (beta chain) sequence with its context. This clone has more than one count but fewer than ten. Its antigen is still unknown. Per-base quality was not reported, and no clone a single base away is much larger than it. In light of the paper, this sample's time point label describes: about 28 days (+/-7) after the second vaccine dose. AZD1222 recipients with second doses at about 4 weeks or about 12 weeks were pooled, because spike-specific TCR depth and breadth did not differ between schedules. The vaccinee samples were drawn from two UK trials, COV001 and COV002, one of which was a single-blind randomized controlled phase 2/3 trial testing AZD1222 (ChAdOx1 nCoV-19) in healthy adults. For TCRbeta chain sequencing, PBMC samples from trial participants were taken at day 0 and at day 28 after the second dose. The sample is drawn from a study of T cell responses to AZD1222 COVID-19 vaccine (dated by TCRdb to about 2021). General notes on the study: TCR sequencing covered approximately 230 trial participants: 207 given two doses of AZD1222 and around 26 given two doses of MenACWY control vaccine. Trial participants were enrolled by age into 18-55, 56-69 and 70-plus year subgroups, with roughly 160, 29 and 62 TCR-sequenced participants respectively.

The research as a whole found: Vaccine-associated CD4 TCRs spanned the whole spike protein, with dominant responses in regions 160-218 and 743-854. In the small 56-69-year group, the increase in depth fell short of significance, most likely because of low power. Reportedly, almost half of the unique spike-specific TCRs recognized epitopes lying outside the regions that are mutated in the B.1.351 and B.1.1.7 variants. Because no samples from the day 14 peak response were available, repertoires could be characterized only after the peak T cell response. Conclusions about previously exposed vaccinees are limited because only 5 or 6 AZD1222 recipients were SARS-CoV-2 seropositive at baseline. After two AZD1222 doses, both the breadth and the depth of spike-specific TCRs were significantly higher than at day 0 and than in MenACWY recipients. Most participants were white British and females outnumbered males, and the authors suggested that clonal diversity may have been underestimated.

The CDR3 regions of human TCRbeta chains were analyzed by immunosequencing. The authors' analysis ran thus. Repertoire TCRs were matched against a reference library of SARS-CoV-2-specific TCRs generated with the MIRA antigen-specificity platform. Breadth meant the fraction of unique TCRs that were SARS-CoV-2-associated, whereas depth meant the fraction of total T cells that were SARS-CoV-2-associated. Using the MIRA data, every spike-specific TCR was mapped to the spike region that the TCR reacted to and assigned to either a CD4 or a CD8 class. Log10-transformed breadth and depth values were compared by one-way ANOVA with Sidak's multiple comparisons tests. The immuneACCESS repertoire file appears here via TCRdb, limited to in-frame rearrangements. These files lack a portion of the clones; in checked studies, under half of the deficit traces to unresolved V genes, and the cause of the others is not known. V, J and clone size are those of that table, while D and trimming were read from the DNA. The sample data list about 200,000 clones, and just over 90% of these were observed just once. The ten largest clonotypes hold about 3.5% of the sample.

The germline V end is reduced by 8 bases and the J end by 1 base; junction bases left unmatched: 4. The germline V gene gives CDR1 as MDHEN and CDR2 as SYDVKM. CDR3 length: 14 amino acids, cysteine to phenylalanine. Kept here is only the CDR3 DNA, which spans 42 bases and is read in frame from base 1. The sample was peripheral blood, taken 28 days after the second AZD1222 dose. The V gene is TRBV28 and the J gene is TRBJ2-2, and TRBD2 aligns with 7 junction nucleotides. The source is an adult who received the AZD1222 COVID-19 vaccine. The sequence in DNA is TGTGCCAGCCTGGAGCGGGGGAACACCGGGGAGCTGTTTTTT. Translated, it gives CASLERGNTGELFF. Reference TRBV28 and TRBJ2-2 proteins supply the regions before and after the CDR3; the full variable domain is: DVKVTQSSRYLVKRTGEKVFLECVQDMDHENMFWYRQDPGLGLRLIYFSYDVKMKEKGDIPEGYSVSREKKERFSLILESASTNQTSMYLCASLERGNTGELFFGEGSRLTVL.